Sequencing of this T cell receptor (beta chain) was carried out in a study of CD8 T cells in ankylosing spondylitis. Study findings and constraints: Seemingly characteristic of ankylosing spondylitis blood was a TCR beta motif consisting of 7 or 8 highly homologous variants.

Germline CDR1 is SGHAT and CDR2 is FQNNGV. The CDR3 contains 16 residues. The V end was cut by 1 base, the J end by 4 bases, with 15 bases between. MiXCR, applied by TCRdb to the 5' RACE reads, yields one record per CDR3 protein. In the table there are a few hundred thousand distinct CDR3 sequences, about 18% of which are singletons. This clonotype was found many times. What it binds is not known. V and J are TRBV11-2 and TRBJ2-3; TRBD1 might be the D (5 bases). The origin of this receptor is a male donor with ankylosing spondylitis. The sequencing sample was made of blood, either unsorted or a sorted T cell fraction (not recorded which). The CDR3 DNA reads as TGTGCCAGCAGCTTAGTGGTCCTCAGGGAATCAGATACGCAGTATTTT. Protein sequence: CASSLVVLRESDTQYF.